This TCR beta chain is from a study of T cells in Graves' hyperthyroidism and ophthalmopathy. This clonotype was detected ten times or more. RNA transcripts yielded amplified TCR beta CDR3 regions. RT-PCR in the first round (using the HTBI primer set) targeted the TCR CDR3. Via MiXCR, TCRdb re-called the multiplex PCR reads, giving one row per CDR3 protein. Of under 250,000 distinct CDR3 sequences in the sample, about 15% were seen once. Graves' hyperthyroidism is called stable when ophthalmopathy does not progress within 18 months. Hyperthyroidism was newly diagnosed in patients aged 18 to 65 (duration under 2 months). Investigators excluded patients with uncontrolled infection, other autoimmune disease, pregnancy or lactation. The CDR3 has 16 amino acids. V lost 3 bases, J lost 3 bases, and 15 bases lay in between. Germline V gene lookup returns CDR1 SGHVS and CDR2 FQNEAQ.

This chain links TRBV7-8 with TRBJ2-1, with D possibly being TRBD2 (6 bases). The TCR sequence derives from a woman between 45 and 65 years old with Graves' hyperthyroidism. Sequenced: blood. CDR3 protein: CASSFRAGVGYNEQFF. The CDR3 bases are TGTGCCAGCAGCTTTCGAGCGGGTGTCGGCTACAATGAGCAGTTCTTC.